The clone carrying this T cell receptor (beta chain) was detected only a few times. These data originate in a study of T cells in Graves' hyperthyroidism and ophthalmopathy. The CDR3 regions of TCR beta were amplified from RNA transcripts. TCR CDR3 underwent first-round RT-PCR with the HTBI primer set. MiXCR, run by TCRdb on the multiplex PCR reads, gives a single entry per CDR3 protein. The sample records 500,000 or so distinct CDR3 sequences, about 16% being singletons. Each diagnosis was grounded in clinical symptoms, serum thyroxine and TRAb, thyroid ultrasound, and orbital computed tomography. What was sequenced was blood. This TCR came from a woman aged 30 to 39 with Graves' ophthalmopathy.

CDR3 DNA: TGCAGTGCTAGTAGTAGTTCCTACGAGCAGTACTTC. It translates to CSASSSSYEQYF. The chain employs TRBV20-1 and TRBJ2-7; D not certain. V gave up 3 bases and J gave up 1 base, with 7 bases separating them. This CDR3 has 12 residues. Germline assignment: CDR1 DFQATT and CDR2 SNEGSKA (reference sequence).